This T cell receptor beta chain originates from a study of blood T cell repertoires in COVID-19. On the study more broadly: PBMCs, B-cell-depleted T cells, or T cells provided the cDNA or gDNA that made up the material.

Germline V lookup: CDR1 MNHEY, CDR2 SMNVEV (reference sequence). This CDR3 spans 16 amino acids. Germline trimming cut 3 bases from V and 5 bases from J; bases unmatched to any gene: 8. Only a few counts were recorded for this clone. Original analysis: Nucleated cell counts were estimated from reference gene primer amplification. TCRdb's table, derived via immunoSEQ multiplex PCR, lists solely in-frame clones and lacks some. V and J calls and clone size come straight from that table; D and trimming were deduced from the DNA. The table lists about 380,000 clones, 85% to 90% of them singletons. The rearrangement uses TRBV27 and TRBJ2-1; 9 bases map to TRBD2. The source material was peripheral blood. The TCR comes from a man younger than 35 with active or convalescent COVID-19. DNA of the CDR3: TGTGCCAGCAGTTTTCTCGCTAGCGGGACCCACAATGAGCAGTTCTTC. Translating it yields CASSFLASGTHNEQFF.